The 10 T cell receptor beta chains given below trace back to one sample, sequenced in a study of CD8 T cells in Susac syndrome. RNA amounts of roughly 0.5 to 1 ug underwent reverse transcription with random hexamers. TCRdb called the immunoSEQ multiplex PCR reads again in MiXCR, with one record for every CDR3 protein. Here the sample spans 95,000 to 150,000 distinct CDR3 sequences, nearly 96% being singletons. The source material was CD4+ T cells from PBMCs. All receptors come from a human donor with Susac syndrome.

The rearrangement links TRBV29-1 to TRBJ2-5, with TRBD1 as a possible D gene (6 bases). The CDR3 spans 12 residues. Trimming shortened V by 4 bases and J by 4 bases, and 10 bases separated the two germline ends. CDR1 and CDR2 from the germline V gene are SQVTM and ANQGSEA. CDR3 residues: CSVAQGPETQYF. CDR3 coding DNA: TGCAGCGTTGCACAGGGTCCAGAGACCCAGTACTTC. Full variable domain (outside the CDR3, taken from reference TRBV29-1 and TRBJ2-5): SAVISQKPSRDICQRGTSLTIQCQVDSQVTMMFWYRQQPGQSLTLIATANQGSEATYESGFVIDKFPISRPNLTFSTLTVSNMSPEDSSIYLCSVAQGPETQYFGPGTRLLVL.

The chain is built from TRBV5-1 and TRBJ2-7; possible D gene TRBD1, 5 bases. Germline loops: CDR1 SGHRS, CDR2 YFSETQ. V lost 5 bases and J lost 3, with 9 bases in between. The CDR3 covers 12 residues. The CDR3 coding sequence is TGCGCCAGCAGGCGGACAAGCTACGAGCAGTACTTC. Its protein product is CASRRTSYEQYF. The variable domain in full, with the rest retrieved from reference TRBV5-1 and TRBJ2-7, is KAGVTQTPRYLIKTRGQQVTLSCSPISGHRSVSWYQQTPGQGLQFLFEYFSETQRNKGNFPGRFSGRQFSNSRSEMNVSTLELGDSALYLCASRRTSYEQYFGPGTRLTVT.

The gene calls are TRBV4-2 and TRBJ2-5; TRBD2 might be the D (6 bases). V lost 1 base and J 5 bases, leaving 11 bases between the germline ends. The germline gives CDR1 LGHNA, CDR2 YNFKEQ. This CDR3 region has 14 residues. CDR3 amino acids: CASSQGLEVETQYF. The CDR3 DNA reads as TGTGCCAGCAGCCAAGGACTAGAGGTGGAGACCCAGTACTTC.

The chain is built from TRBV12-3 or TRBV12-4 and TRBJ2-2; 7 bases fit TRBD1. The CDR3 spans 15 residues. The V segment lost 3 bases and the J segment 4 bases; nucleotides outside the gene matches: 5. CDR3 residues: CASSFDRVSTGELFF. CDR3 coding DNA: TGTGCCAGCAGTTTTGACAGGGTCAGCACCGGGGAGCTGTTTTTT.

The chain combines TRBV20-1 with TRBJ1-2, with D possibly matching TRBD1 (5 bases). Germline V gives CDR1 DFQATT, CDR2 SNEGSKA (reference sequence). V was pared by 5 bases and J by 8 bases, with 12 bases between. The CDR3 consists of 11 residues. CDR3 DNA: TGCAGTGCTCGTACAGGAGAAGGCTACACCTTC. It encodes CSARTGEGYTF.

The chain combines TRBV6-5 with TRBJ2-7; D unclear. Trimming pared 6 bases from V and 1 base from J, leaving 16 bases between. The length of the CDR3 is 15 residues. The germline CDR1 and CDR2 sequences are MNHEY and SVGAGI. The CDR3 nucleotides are TGTGCCAGCAGGGGCAGGTCCGAGGCATCCTACGAGCAGTACTTC. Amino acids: CASRGRSEASYEQYF.

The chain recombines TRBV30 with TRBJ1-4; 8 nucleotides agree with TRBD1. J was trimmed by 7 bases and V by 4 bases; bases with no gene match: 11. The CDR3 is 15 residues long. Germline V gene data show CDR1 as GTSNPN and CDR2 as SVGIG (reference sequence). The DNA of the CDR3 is TGTGCCTGGACCCCTGGACAGGGAGGGGCTGAAAAACTGTTTTTT. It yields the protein CAWTPGQGGAEKLFF.

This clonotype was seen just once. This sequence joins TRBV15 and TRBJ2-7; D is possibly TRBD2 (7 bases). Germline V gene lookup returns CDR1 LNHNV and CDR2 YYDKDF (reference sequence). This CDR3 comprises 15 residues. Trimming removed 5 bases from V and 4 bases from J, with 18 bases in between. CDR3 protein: CATSLNGGGSYEQYF. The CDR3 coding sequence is TGTGCCACCAGCCTTAATGGCGGGGGCTCTTACGAGCAGTACTTC.

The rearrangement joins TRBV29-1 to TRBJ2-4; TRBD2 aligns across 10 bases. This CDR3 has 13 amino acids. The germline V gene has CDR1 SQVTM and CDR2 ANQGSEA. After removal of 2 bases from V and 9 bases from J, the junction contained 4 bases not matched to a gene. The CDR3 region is CSVETSGKSIQYF. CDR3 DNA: TGCAGCGTTGAAACTAGCGGGAAGAGCATTCAGTACTTC.

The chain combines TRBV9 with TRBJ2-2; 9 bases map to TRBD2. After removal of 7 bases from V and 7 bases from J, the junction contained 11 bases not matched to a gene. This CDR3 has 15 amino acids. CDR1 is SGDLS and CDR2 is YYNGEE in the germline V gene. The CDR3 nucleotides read TGTGCCAGCGCCAGGGGACTAGCTTCTGGCGGGGAGCTGTTTTTT. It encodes CASARGLASGGELFF.